This paragraph covers one TCR beta chain sequence. The Seattle patients joined while their infection was active and were tracked longitudinally afterward. The sample comes from a study of blood T cell repertoires in COVID-19. Overall study: Specimens from acute and convalescent COVID-19 originated in the United States, Italy and Spain. Sources were T cells, B-cell-depleted T cells, or PBMCs; the material itself was cDNA or gDNA.

In the source study's methods: Amplification from reference gene primers served as the basis for estimated nucleated cell counts. Clones were sequenced by immunoSEQ multiplex PCR, and TCRdb holds only the in-frame ones, with some missing. V and J calls and clone size follow that table, whereas D and trimming were derived from the DNA. This sample has over 450,000 clones, with around 90% found just once. Deletions cut 0 bases from V and 1 base from J, with 9 bases between. Per the germline V gene, CDR1 is SGHAT and CDR2 is FQNNGV. This CDR3 spans 15 amino acids. The sequenced sample was peripheral blood. The source is a woman aged 50 to 65 with COVID-19, enrolled during active disease. This chain uses TRBV11-2 with TRBJ1-1, with unresolved D. The CDR3 DNA is TGTGCCAGCAGCTTAGATCAACTCACGAACACTGAAGCTTTCTTT. This codes for CASSLDQLTNTEAFF.